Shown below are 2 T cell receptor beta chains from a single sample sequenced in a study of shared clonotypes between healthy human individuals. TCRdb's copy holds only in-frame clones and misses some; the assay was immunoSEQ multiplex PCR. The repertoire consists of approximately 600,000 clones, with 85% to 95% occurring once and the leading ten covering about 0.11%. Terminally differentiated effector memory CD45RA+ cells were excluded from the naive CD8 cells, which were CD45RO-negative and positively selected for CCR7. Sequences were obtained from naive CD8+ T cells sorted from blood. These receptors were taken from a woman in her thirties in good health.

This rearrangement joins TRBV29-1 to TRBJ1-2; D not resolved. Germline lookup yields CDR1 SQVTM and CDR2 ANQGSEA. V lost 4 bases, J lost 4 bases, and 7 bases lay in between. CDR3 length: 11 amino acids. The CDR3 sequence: CSVATLYGYTF. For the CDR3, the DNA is TGCAGCGTTGCCACACTCTATGGCTACACCTTC.

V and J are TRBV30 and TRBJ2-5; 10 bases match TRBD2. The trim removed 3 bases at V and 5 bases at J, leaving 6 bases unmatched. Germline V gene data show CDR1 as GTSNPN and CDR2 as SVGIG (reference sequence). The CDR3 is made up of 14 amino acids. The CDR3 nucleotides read TGTGCCTGGAGCGGGACTAGCGTGATGGAGACCCAGTACTTC. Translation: CAWSGTSVMETQYF.